This T cell receptor (beta chain) was sequenced during a study of blood T cell repertoires in COVID-19. Study-wide background: Researchers got acute and convalescent COVID-19 samples from the United States, Italy and Spain. T cells, B-cell-depleted T cells, or PBMCs supplied cDNA or gDNA.

Germline CDR1 SGHTS, CDR2 YDEGEE. V was shortened by 2 bases and J by 0 bases, with 11 bases between the two germline ends. This CDR3 comprises 15 residues. Original processing notes: Amplification from reference gene primers served as the basis for estimated nucleated cell counts. Some clones are missing from TCRdb's copy, which holds only in-frame ones; the method was immunoSEQ multiplex PCR. The V and J calls and clone size were taken over from that table, and D and trimming were inferred from the DNA. The repertoire includes around 100,000 clones, roughly 69% of them detected once, and about 5.9% sits in the top ten.

The clonotype comes from a man older than 75 with acute or convalescent COVID-19. The material sequenced was peripheral blood. This chain uses TRBV5-8 with TRBJ1-1; weak D call: TRBD1 (5 bases). CDR3 nucleotides: TGTGCCAGCAGCTTCCAGGGTTTTATGAACACTGAAGCTTTCTTT. Translating gives CASSFQGFMNTEAFF. Full variable domain (rest looked up from reference TRBV5-8 and TRBJ1-1): EAGVTQSPTHLIKTRGQQATLRCSPISGHTSVYWYQQALGLGLQFLLWYDEGEERNRGNFPPRFSGRQFPNYSSELNVNALELEDSALYLCASSFQGFMNTEAFFGQGTRLTVV.